This T cell receptor (beta chain) stems from a study of blood T cell repertoires in COVID-19 (TCRdb year 2020). About the full investigation: Samples from collaborators originated in the United States, Italy and Spain and spanned both the acute and convalescent phases of COVID-19. The prospective study material was composed of cDNA or gDNA derived from T cells, B-cell-depleted T cells, or PBMCs. The dataset comprised deeply sampled blood TCRbeta repertoires from subjects exposed to, actively infected with, or recovered from COVID-19. The repertoires were released in a freely available public database intended as a resource for research on the immune response to SARS-CoV-2. The samples were drawn from two sources: the first 160 participants of the ongoing ImmuneRACE study, and 1,000 to 1,500 subjects contributed by 6 global collaborators. A de-identified subject ID, COVID-19 status, age in years and sex were almost always included in the sample metadata. Where available, HLA class I and class II types were taken from metadata supplied by the sample provider and were not determined by assay-based typing. Study-wide findings and limitations: How much clinical and demographic metadata was included differed by source and by participant, and the metadata was provided uncurated.

In regard to this clone: Its antigen is currently not known. No much larger clonotype is one base removed from it; base qualities were not supplied. Different DNA sequences within this sample yield the same CDR3.

The immunoSEQ Assay, a bias-controlled multiplex PCR, was used to amplify TCRbeta CDR3 regions from genomic DNA. In the authors' own workflow: The number of nucleated cells in each sample was estimated from the amplification of reference gene primers within the assay. To quantify the absolute abundance of each unique TCRbeta CDR3 rearrangement, sequence reads were collapsed and filtered. For each sample, productive Simpson clonality was calculated as the square root of Simpson's diversity index across productive rearrangements. TCRdb's version of the immuneACCESS table is confined to in-frame rearrangements and falls short of the full clone set. An unresolved V gene accounts for under half of the shortfall where checked; the remainder is of unknown origin. V and J calls and clone size are copied from that table; D and trimming were computed from the DNA. This sample gives 91,000 or so clones in total; around 80% of them show up just once. In total, the top ten clones hold 6% to 7.5% of the sample.

Whole blood was collected in K2EDTA tubes by collaborating institutions according to the institutions' own protocols. For TCRbeta analysis, collaborators shipped samples as frozen whole blood, isolated PBMCs, or DNA extracted from either of those sample types. The V and J ends are trimmed by 4 bases and 0 bases, leaving 6 bases between them. Taken from cysteine to phenylalanine, the CDR3 has 13 residues. Solely the CDR3 DNA is kept, with 39 bases framed from the first base. Looking up the germline V gene yields CDR1 SQVTM and CDR2 ANQGSEA. The sequence derives from a man aged 50 to 60 with active or convalescent COVID-19. Sequencing was performed on peripheral blood. The chain was built from TRBV29-1 and TRBJ1-4; the D gene is perhaps TRBD1, from 5 matching bases. The DNA reads as follows: TGCAGCGTTGGGGGGGCAACTAATGAAAAACTGTTTTTT. Its product reads: CSVGGATNEKLFF.